What follows describes a single T cell receptor (beta chain). Its antigen is currently not known. Per-nucleotide qualities are absent, and no much larger clonotype sits a single base away. The data were taken from a study of response to subunit inactivated influenza vaccine (dated by TCRdb to about 2018). Looking at the study overall: To follow how T cells responded to a trivalent subunit inactivated influenza vaccine, the researchers relied on deep quantitative profiling of the T cell receptor repertoire.

From the cysteine up to the phenylalanine, the CDR3 has a length of 14 residues. CDR3 DNA only is kept here, 42 bases in frame from base 1. Ends trimmed: V by 7 bases, J by 4 bases; bases unmatched to a gene: 8. The germline V gene provides CDR1 SNHLY and CDR2 FYNNEI. Libraries were made using RT-PCR. Sequencing took place on an Illumina HiSeq 2500. TCRdb reanalyzed the raw reads on its own, using fastp at Q25 for trimming and MiXCR for clone calling, and kept in-frame beta chains. Rows matching on CDR3 protein sequence are summarized as one entry with the most common DNA and genes. Present in this sample are over 400,000 distinct CDR3 sequences, 10% to 15% of which were seen just once. The ten biggest clones cover around 14% of the sample. Reading the label with the study, this specimen's time point is: 45 days after influenza vaccine administration. What the research found in general, with its limitations: The authors suggested that each seasonal influenza vaccination may recruit only a limited number of new T cells.

Sequenced material: PBMCs from blood, taken roughly 47 days after vaccination. The chain links TRBV2 with TRBJ2-7; 9 central nucleotides agree with TRBD1. The sequence was collected from a man between 50 and 59 years old who received an inactivated influenza vaccine. Donor details come from another sample of the same person, matched by shared clones. The DNA is TGTGCCAGCAAGGGGGGGACAGGGTTTTACGAGCAGTACTTC. This is translated as CASKGGTGFYEQYF.